A selection of T cell receptor beta chains follows, all from one sample in a study of graft-versus-host responses after intestinal transplantation. The antigens these receptors bind are not known. Sequencing used immunoSEQ multiplex PCR; TCRdb keeps in-frame clones, though not all of them. Counted here are about 97,000 clones, around 90% occurring once; the ten biggest clones make up about 0.07%. The sample consisted of unstimulated CD8+ T cells sorted from spleen or lymph node cells, taken before transplant. Every receptor here comes from a human donor who was the organ donor for an intestinal transplant. Both conserved end residues are part of each CDR3. The D gene is left open where the match is weak. A row's size may be missing; if present it is once, few, many or a size class.

abundance	v_gene	d_gene	j_gene	CDR3aa	CDR3nt
.	TRBV4-2	.	TRBJ1-2	CASSQGSDGYTF	TGTGCCAGCAGCCAGGGGAGCGATGGCTACACCTTC
.	TRBV19	TRBD2	TRBJ2-3	CASSMYAGVPDTQYF	TGTGCCAGTAGTATGTACGCGGGAGTGCCAGATACGCAGTATTTT
few	TRBV18	.	TRBJ2-3	CASSKSYRAPTDTQYF	TGTGCCAGCTCAAAAAGCTACAGGGCCCCCACAGATACGCAGTATTTT
.	TRBV9	TRBD1	TRBJ2-1	CASSVEGTGGTYNEQFF	TGTGCCAGCAGCGTAGAGGGCACAGGGGGTACGTACAATGAGCAGTTCTTC
.	TRBV5-1	TRBD1	TRBJ2-4	CASSHSAQGGNIQYF	TGCGCCAGCAGCCACAGCGCACAGGGGGGAAACATTCAGTACTTC
.	TRBV25-1	.	TRBJ2-3	CASSDARDIPSTDTQYF	TGTGCCAGCAGTGATGCTAGGGACATTCCTTCCACAGATACGCAGTATTTT
.	TRBV2	TRBD1	TRBJ1-4	CASSESTGDTNEKLFF	TGTGCCAGCAGCGAATCTACAGGGGACACTAATGAAAAACTGTTTTTT
.	TRBV6-4	.	TRBJ2-2	CASKANPGGELFF	TGTGCCAGCAAAGCCAACCCCGGCGGGGAGCTGTTTTTT
.	TRBV7-9	.	TRBJ1-2	CASSFPPAITRDYGYTF	TGTGCCAGCAGCTTTCCCCCGGCGATCACCAGGGACTATGGCTACACCTTC
once	TRBV19	.	TRBJ1-5	CASRDLGSNQPQHF	TGTGCCAGTAGGGACTTGGGTAGCAATCAGCCCCAGCATTTT
.	TRBV13	TRBD2	TRBJ2-1	CASSLARGEHEQFF	TGTGCCAGCAGCTTAGCACGGGGGGAACATGAGCAGTTCTTC
.	TRBV5-1	TRBD1	TRBJ2-5	CASSLQGQGSPQYQETQYF	TGCGCCAGCAGCTTGCAAGGACAGGGGTCTCCCCAGTACCAAGAGACCCAGTACTTC
once	TRBV9	.	TRBJ1-2	CASSVGGGSGYGYTF	TGTGCCAGCAGCGTAGGGGGGGGCAGCGGCTATGGCTACACCTTC
.	TRBV4-1	.	TRBJ1-2	CASSQEPGYNYGYTF	TGCGCCAGCAGCCAAGAGCCCGGGTATAACTATGGCTACACCTTC
once	TRBV23-1	.	TRBJ1-2	CASSQSGKGLPYGYGYTF	TGCGCCAGCAGTCAATCGGGAAAAGGACTACCCTACGGCTATGGCTACACCTTC
few	TRBV28	.	TRBJ1-2	CASSLPVTVNYGYTF	TGTGCCAGCAGTTTACCCGTGACAGTTAACTATGGCTACACCTTC
.	TRBV7-7	.	TRBJ2-5	CASSPGLPQETQYF	TGTGCCAGCAGCCCTGGACTGCCTCAAGAGACCCAGTACTTC
.	TRBV27	.	TRBJ2-1	CASSLQGNEQFF	TGTGCCAGCAGTTTACAGGGGAATGAGCAGTTCTTC
.	TRBV4-2	.	TRBJ1-2	CASSQKRRIMGYTF	TGTGCCAGCAGCCAGAAGAGGAGGATTATGGGCTACACCTTC
.	TRBV27	TRBD2	TRBJ2-7	CASSPIAGGHSSYEQYF	TGTGCCAGCAGCCCTATAGCGGGAGGCCATAGTTCCTACGAGCAGTACTTC
.	TRBV9	.	TRBJ2-3	CASSVSAGSTDTQYF	TGTGCCAGCAGCGTATCGGCGGGGAGCACAGATACGCAGTATTTT
once	TRBV27	TRBD2	TRBJ2-1	CASSLISSGYNEQFF	TGTGCCAGCAGTTTGATTTCTAGCGGTTACAATGAGCAGTTCTTC
once	TRBV2	TRBD2	TRBJ2-3	CASSEEAGGPTDTQYF	TGTGCCAGCAGTGAAGAGGCGGGAGGACCCACAGATACGCAGTATTTT
.	TRBV10-3	TRBD1	TRBJ1-1	CAISEGPGQVKEAFF	TGTGCCATCAGTGAGGGTCCGGGACAGGTCAAAGAAGCTTTCTTT
.	TRBV30	TRBD2	TRBJ2-5	CAWSVVAGGPRAETQYF	TGTGCCTGGAGTGTGGTAGCGGGGGGGCCCCGTGCGGAGACCCAGTACTTC
.	TRBV13	TRBD1	TRBJ2-7	CASSLEGRGQDEQYF	TGTGCCAGCAGCTTAGAAGGCAGGGGGCAAGACGAGCAGTACTTC
.	TRBV30	.	TRBJ1-1	CAWSAHRVSNTEAFF	TGTGCCTGGAGTGCCCACAGGGTTTCGAACACTGAAGCTTTCTTT
.	TRBV5-4	.	TRBJ2-3	CASSPNSYLTDTQYF	TGTGCCAGCAGCCCCAATAGTTACCTCACAGATACGCAGTATTTT
.	TRBV2	TRBD2	TRBJ2-7	CASRPTSGNLYEQYF	TGTGCCAGCAGACCGACTAGCGGAAACCTATACGAGCAGTACTTC
.	TRBV7-9	TRBD2	TRBJ2-1	CASSSTSGTSDYNEQFF	TGTGCCAGCAGCTCTACTTCCGGGACTAGCGACTACAATGAGCAGTTCTTC
.	TRBV7-2	TRBD1	TRBJ1-1	CASSLGPTGWPEAFF	TGTGCCAGCAGCTTAGGTCCGACAGGGTGGCCTGAAGCTTTCTTT
.	TRBV7-3	.	TRBJ2-1	CASSGIGVNEQFF	TGTGCCAGCAGCGGAATAGGAGTCAATGAGCAGTTCTTC
.	TRBV6-5	.	TRBJ1-1	CASSPPLAGETEAFF	TGTGCCAGCAGTCCCCCTCTTGCAGGGGAGACTGAAGCTTTCTTT
.	TRBV4-1	TRBD1	TRBJ2-7	CASSQRGQGGEQYF	TGCGCCAGCAGCCAACGGGGACAGGGCGGCGAGCAGTACTTC
few	TRBV4-1	.	TRBJ2-7	CASSHSTGPSYEQYF	TGCGCCAGCAGCCATTCGACAGGCCCCTCCTACGAGCAGTACTTC
.	TRBV27	TRBD2	TRBJ2-7	CASSPKASGSYEQYF	TGTGCCAGCAGTCCCAAGGCTAGCGGGAGTTACGAGCAGTACTTC
once	TRBV7-9	.	TRBJ2-7	CASSPGTPYEQYF	TGTGCCAGCAGCCCCGGGACACCCTACGAGCAGTACTTC
once	TRBV9	.	TRBJ1-2	CASSVGGGYGYTF	TGTGCCAGCAGCGTAGGGGGCGGCTATGGCTACACCTTC
.	TRBV27	.	TRBJ2-7	CASSLGQPYEQYF	TGTGCCAGCAGTTTAGGACAGCCCTACGAGCAGTACTTC
.	TRBV28	TRBD1	TRBJ2-7	CASSFGQVYEQYF	TGTGCCAGCAGTTTTGGACAGGTCTACGAGCAGTACTTC
.	TRBV18	.	TRBJ2-5	CASSFLSGKQQQETQYF	TGTGCCAGCTCATTTCTGTCGGGGAAACAGCAACAAGAGACCCAGTACTTC
.	TRBV29-1	TRBD2	TRBJ2-1	CSVEAGGVNEQFF	TGCAGCGTTGAGGCGGGAGGCGTCAATGAGCAGTTCTTC